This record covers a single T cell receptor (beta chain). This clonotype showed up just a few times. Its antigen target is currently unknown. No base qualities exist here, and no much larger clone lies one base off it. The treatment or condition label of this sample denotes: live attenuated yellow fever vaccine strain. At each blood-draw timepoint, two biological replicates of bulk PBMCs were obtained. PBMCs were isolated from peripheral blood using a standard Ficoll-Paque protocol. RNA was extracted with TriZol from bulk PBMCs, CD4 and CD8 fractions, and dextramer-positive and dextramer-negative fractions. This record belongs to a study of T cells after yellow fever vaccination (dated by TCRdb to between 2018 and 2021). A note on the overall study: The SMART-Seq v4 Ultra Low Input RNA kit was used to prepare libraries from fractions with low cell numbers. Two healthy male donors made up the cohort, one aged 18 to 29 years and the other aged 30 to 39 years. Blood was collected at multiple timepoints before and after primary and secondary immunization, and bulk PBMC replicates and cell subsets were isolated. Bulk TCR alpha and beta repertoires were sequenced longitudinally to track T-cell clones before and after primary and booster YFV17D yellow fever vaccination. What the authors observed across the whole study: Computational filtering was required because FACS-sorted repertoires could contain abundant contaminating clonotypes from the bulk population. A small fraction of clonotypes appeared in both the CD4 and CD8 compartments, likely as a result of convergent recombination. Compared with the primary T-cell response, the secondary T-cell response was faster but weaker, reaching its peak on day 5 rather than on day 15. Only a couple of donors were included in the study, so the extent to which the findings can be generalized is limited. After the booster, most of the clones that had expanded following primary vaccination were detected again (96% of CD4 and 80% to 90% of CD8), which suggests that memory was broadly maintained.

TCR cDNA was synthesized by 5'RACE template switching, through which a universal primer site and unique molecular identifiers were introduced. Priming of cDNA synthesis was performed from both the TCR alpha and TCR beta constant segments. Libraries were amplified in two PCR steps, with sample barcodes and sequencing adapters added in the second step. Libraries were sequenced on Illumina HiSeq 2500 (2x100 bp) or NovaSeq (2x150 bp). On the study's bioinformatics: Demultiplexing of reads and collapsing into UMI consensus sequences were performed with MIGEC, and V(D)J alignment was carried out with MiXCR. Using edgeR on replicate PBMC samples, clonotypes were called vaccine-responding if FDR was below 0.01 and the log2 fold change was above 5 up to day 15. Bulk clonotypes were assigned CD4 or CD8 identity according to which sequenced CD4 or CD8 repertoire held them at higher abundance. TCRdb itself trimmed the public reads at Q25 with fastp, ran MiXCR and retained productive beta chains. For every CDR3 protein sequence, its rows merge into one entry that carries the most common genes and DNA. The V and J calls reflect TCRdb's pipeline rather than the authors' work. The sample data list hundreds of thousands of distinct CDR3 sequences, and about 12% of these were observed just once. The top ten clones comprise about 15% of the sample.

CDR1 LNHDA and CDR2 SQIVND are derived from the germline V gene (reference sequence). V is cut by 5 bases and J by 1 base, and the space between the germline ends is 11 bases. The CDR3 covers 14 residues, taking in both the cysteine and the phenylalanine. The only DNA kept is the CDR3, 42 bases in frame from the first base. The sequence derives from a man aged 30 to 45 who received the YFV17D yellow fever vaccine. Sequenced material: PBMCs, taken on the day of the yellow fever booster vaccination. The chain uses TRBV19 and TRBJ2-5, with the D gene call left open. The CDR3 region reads CASSFRRPQETQYF. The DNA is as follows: TGTGCCAGTAGTTTTCGGAGACCCCAAGAGACCCAGTACTTC. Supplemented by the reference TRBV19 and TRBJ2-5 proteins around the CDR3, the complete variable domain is DGGITQSPKYLFRKEGQNVTLSCEQNLNHDAMYWYRQDPGQGLRLIYYSQIVNDFQKGDIAEGYSVSREKKESFPLTVTSAQKNPTAFYLCASSFRRPQETQYFGPGTRLLVL.